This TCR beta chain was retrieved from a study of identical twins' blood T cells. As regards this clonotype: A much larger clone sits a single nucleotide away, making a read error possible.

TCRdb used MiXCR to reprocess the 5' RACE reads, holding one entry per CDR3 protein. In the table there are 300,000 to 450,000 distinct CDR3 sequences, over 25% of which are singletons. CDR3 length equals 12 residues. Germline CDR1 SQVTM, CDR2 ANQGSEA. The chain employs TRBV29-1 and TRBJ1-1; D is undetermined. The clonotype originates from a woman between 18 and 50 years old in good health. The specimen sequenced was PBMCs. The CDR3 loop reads CGVDLGLAEAFF. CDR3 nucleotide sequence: TGCGGCGTTGATTTAGGTCTTGCTGAAGCTTTCTTT.